This T cell receptor (beta chain) derives from a study of early T cells in non-severe SARS-CoV-2 infection. This clonotype has ten or more counts. TCRdb fed the 5' RACE reads into MiXCR, producing one record per CDR3 protein. Of 30,000 to 45,000 distinct CDR3 sequences in the sample, roughly 9.9% are singletons; the top ten hold roughly 12%. Germline values: CDR1 SGHVS, CDR2 FQNEAQ. Trimming cost V 4 bases and J 5 bases, with 11 bases left between them. The length of the CDR3 is 13 residues. This sequence joins TRBV7-8 and TRBJ1-2, with D unresolved. The TCR sequence derives from an adult who was a healthcare worker with PCR-confirmed SARS-CoV-2 infection or an uninfected control (not recorded which). Sequencing input: whole blood. CDR3 in amino acids: CASSYGGSYGYTF. As DNA, the CDR3 is TGTGCCAGCAGCTACGGTGGCAGTTATGGCTACACCTTC.